Presented here are 20 T cell receptor beta chains from one specimen sequenced in a study of T cell responses to AZD1222 COVID-19 vaccine. TCRdb keeps only in-frame clones here, not all; method: immunoSEQ multiplex PCR. The repertoire holds approximately 89,000 clones, with around nine tenths as singletons. Material: peripheral blood, obtained on day 0 of AZD1222 vaccination. These receptors all stem from an adult in good health.

V usage is TRBV4-2 and J usage is TRBJ2-3, with no clear D. CDR1 is LGHNA and CDR2 is YNFKEQ in the germline V gene. The CDR3 totals 13 residues. Trimming took off 5 bases at V and 3 bases at J, with 9 bases between the two ends. This chain's CDR3 is CASSGESTDTQYF. In DNA, the CDR3 is TGTGCCAGCAGCGGAGAATCGACAGATACGCAGTATTTT.

This chain joins TRBV3-1 (or the pseudogene TRBV3-2) and TRBJ1-1, with a weak D call TRBD1 (5 bases). V lost 1 base, J lost 2 bases, and 11 bases lay in between. The CDR3 consists of 15 residues. CDR1 LGHDT and CDR2 YNNKEL come from the germline V gene (reference sequence). CDR3 nucleotide sequence: TGTGCCAGCAGCCAAGGAGACAGACTAAACACTGAAGCTTTCTTT. The encoded protein is CASSQGDRLNTEAFF.

The rearrangement links TRBV28 to TRBJ2-1; D assignment may be TRBD1 or TRBD2 (5 bases each). V dropped 5 bases and J dropped 10 bases, with 15 bases sitting between them. Germline CDR1 reads MDHEN; CDR2 reads SYDVKM. This CDR3 contains 13 residues. This CDR3 is CASSPQGEREQFF. CDR3 coding DNA: TGTGCCAGCAGTCCGCAGGGAGAAAGAGAGCAGTTCTTC.

The chain is built from TRBV28 and TRBJ1-5; D not resolved. V dropped 1 base and J dropped 4 bases, with 14 bases sitting between them. Looked up from germline, CDR1 is MDHEN and CDR2 is SYDVKM. This CDR3 has 16 residues. The CDR3, as DNA: TGTGCCAGCAGTTTATTCCCGCAGGACCCAAATCAGCCCCAGCATTTT. It translates to CASSLFPQDPNQPQHF. The full variable domain, with the rest looked up from reference TRBV28 and TRBJ1-5, is DVKVTQSSRYLVKRTGEKVFLECVQDMDHENMFWYRQDPGLGLRLIYFSYDVKMKEKGDIPEGYSVSREKKERFSLILESASTNQTSMYLCASSLFPQDPNQPQHFGDGTRLSIL.

This chain connects TRBV5-4 to TRBJ2-3; 11 nucleotides match TRBD2. Trimming took 0 bases from V and 4 from J; bases not matched to a gene: 1. This CDR3 is built from 15 residues. The germline V gene encodes CDR1 SGHNT and CDR2 YYREEE (reference sequence). CDR3 sequence reads: CASSLVAGGPDTQYF. CDR3 nucleotides: TGTGCCAGCAGCTTGGTAGCGGGGGGGCCAGATACGCAGTATTTT.

This sequence joins TRBV3-1 (or the pseudogene TRBV3-2) and TRBJ2-1; 9 bases map to TRBD2. This CDR3 is built from 18 residues. The germline V gene has CDR1 LGHDT and CDR2 YNNKEL (reference sequence). The trim removed 4 bases at V and 2 bases at J, leaving 12 bases unmatched. The CDR3 DNA follows: TGTGCCAGCAGCCCTCTTTACCGGGCGGGGGGGACCTACAATGAGCAGTTCTTC. Its protein product is CASSPLYRAGGTYNEQFF.

The chain joins TRBV7-9 to TRBJ2-1, with 11 bases identical to TRBD1. CDR3 length: 15 amino acids. CDR1 is SEHNR, CDR2 FQNEAQ, per germline (reference sequence). The trim removed 3 bases at V and 7 bases at J, leaving 5 bases unmatched. The CDR3 loop reads CASSLGQGVLNEQFF. The CDR3 bases are TGTGCCAGCAGCTTGGGACAGGGGGTTCTGAATGAGCAGTTCTTC.

The chain couples TRBV6-5 to TRBJ1-4; D ambiguous. Germline CDR1 and CDR2: MNHEY and SVGAGI. Trimming cost V 6 bases and J 4 bases, with 9 bases left between them. The CDR3 covers 13 residues. The DNA of the CDR3 is TGTGCCAGCAGGCGGCAAGATAATGAAAAACTGTTTTTT. Translated, it gives CASRRQDNEKLFF.

V usage is TRBV7-9 and J usage is TRBJ1-2; D unresolved. CDR1 is SEHNR, CDR2 FQNEAQ, per germline (reference sequence). V was cut by 5 bases and J by 5 bases, with 12 bases left in between. CDR3 size: 13 residues. The CDR3 DNA follows: TGTGCCAGCAGCCCAAACTCGGGGTATGGCTACACCTTC. Protein sequence: CASSPNSGYGYTF.

This chain links TRBV4-3 with TRBJ2-7; TRBD2 agrees at 10 bases. The junction had 2 bases not matched to a gene; V was cut back by 3 bases and J by 0 bases. The CDR3 has 15 amino acids. The germline V gene has CDR1 LGHNA and CDR2 YSLEER. CDR3 nucleotides: TGCGCCAGCAGCCACGGGACTAGCGTCTCCTACGAGCAGTACTTC. Residues: CASSHGTSVSYEQYF.

The J gene is TRBJ1-5, the V gene TRBV5-4, with D possibly matching TRBD1 (6 bases). Deletions cut 0 bases from V and 5 bases from J, with 12 bases between. There are 15 residues in the CDR3. CDR1 and CDR2 (germline): SGHNT, YYREEE (reference sequence). CDR3 DNA: TGTGCCAGCAGCTTGGCCGGGGCAGGGGATCAGCCCCAGCATTTT. Its translation is CASSLAGAGDQPQHF.

The chain couples TRBV14 to TRBJ2-5, with D perhaps matching TRBD1 (6 bases). Trimming removed 1 base at V and 7 bases at J, with 10 bases between. This CDR3 is built from 13 residues. Per the germline V gene, CDR1 is SGHDN and CDR2 is FVKESK. Here the CDR3 DNA reads TGTGCCAGCAGCCAAGTAAGGGGGAGGACCCAGTACTTC. Encoded protein: CASSQVRGRTQYF. The full variable domain, with the rest looked up from reference TRBV14 and TRBJ2-5, is EAGVTQFPSHSVIEKGQTVTLRCDPISGHDNLYWYRRVMGKEIKFLLHFVKESKQDESGMPNNRFLAERTGGTYSTLKVQPAELEDSGVYFCASSQVRGRTQYFGPGTRLLVL.

This clone was found once. The chain links TRBV27 to TRBJ2-1; the match to TRBD1 covers 7 bases. J lost 13 bases, V lost 4 bases, and 7 bases had no gene match. The CDR3 totals 12 residues. The V gene's germline CDR1 is MNHEY and CDR2 SMNVEV (reference sequence). The CDR3 sequence: CASSSSGGRQFF. The CDR3 DNA reads TGTGCCAGCAGTTCCTCAGGGGGTCGTCAGTTCTTC.

Only one count was recorded for this clone. The genes are TRBV12-5 and TRBJ2-3, with TRBD2 as a possible D gene (5 bases). The CDR3 totals 14 residues. CDR1 and CDR2 (germline): LGHNT, FRNRAP. Trimming stripped 5 bases from V and 2 bases from J, with 11 bases between. The CDR3 DNA is TGTGCTAGTGGTCCGGGGTTCTCCACAGATACGCAGTATTTT. It yields the protein CASGPGFSTDTQYF. The full variable domain, completed using reference TRBV12-5 and TRBJ2-3, is DARVTQTPRHKVTEMGQEVTMRCQPILGHNTVFWYRQTMMQGLELLAYFRNRAPLDDSGMPKDRFSAEMPDATLATLKIQPSEPRDSAVYFCASGPGFSTDTQYFGPGTRLTVL.

The chain is built from TRBV11-3 and TRBJ2-2, with 9 positions matching TRBD1. The CDR3 runs to 17 residues. With V trimmed by 5 bases and J by 7 bases, 14 bases remained unmatched. Germline V gene sequence: CDR1 SGHNT, CDR2 YENEEA. The DNA for the CDR3 is TGTGCCAGCAGCCCCGCGGACAGGGGAGTGTGGCACGGGGAGCTGTTTTTT. Encoded protein: CASSPADRGVWHGELFF.

The V gene is TRBV15, the J gene TRBJ2-1; 8 positions match TRBD2. V lost 4 bases, J lost 2 bases, and 10 bases stayed unmatched. Germline values: CDR1 LNHNV, CDR2 YYDKDF (reference sequence). The CDR3 has 17 residues. In DNA form, the CDR3 reads TGTGCCACCAGCATCGGTGGTCAGCGGGGGACCTACAATGAGCAGTTCTTC. It encodes CATSIGGQRGTYNEQFF. Full variable domain (remainder filled in from reference TRBV15 and TRBJ2-1): DAMVIQNPRYQVTQFGKPVTLSCSQTLNHNVMYWYQQKSSQAPKLLFHYYDKDFNNEADTPDNFQSRRPNTSFCFLDIRSPGLGDTAMYLCATSIGGQRGTYNEQFFGPGTRLTVL.

The V gene is TRBV14, the J gene TRBJ1-1; D gene uncertain. V lost 2 bases and J 4 bases, leaving 14 bases between the germline ends. The germline CDR1 and CDR2 sequences are SGHDN and FVKESK. This CDR3 is 15 amino acids long. The CDR3 is CASSQQEMSTTEAFF. The CDR3 DNA reads TGTGCCAGCAGCCAACAGGAAATGTCGACCACTGAAGCTTTCTTT.

The V gene is TRBV4-1, the J gene TRBJ2-7, with 8 bases aligning to TRBD1. The germline V gene has CDR1 MGHRA and CDR2 YSYEKL. The CDR3 spans 16 residues. V dropped 1 base and J dropped 0; count of bases not matched to a gene: 5. CDR3 in DNA: TGCGCCAGCAGCCAAGGCCGGGACAGGTACTCCTACGAGCAGTACTTC. Translated, it gives CASSQGRDRYSYEQYF.

The rearrangement joins TRBV7-8 to TRBJ2-5; D remains unclear. The CDR3 covers 15 residues. Germline loops: CDR1 SGHVS, CDR2 FQNEAQ. The ends were cut back, 5 bases at V and 0 bases at J, with 13 bases in the middle. The CDR3 nucleotides read TGTGCCAGCAGCCCGAGAACGAAGTACCAAGAGACCCAGTACTTC. It encodes CASSPRTKYQETQYF.

V and J are TRBV5-8 and TRBJ1-6; 10 positions match TRBD1. CDR3 size: 15 residues. Per germline, CDR1 SGHTS and CDR2 YDEGEE. J lost 10 bases, V lost 1 base, and 5 bases had no gene match. Here the CDR3 DNA reads TGTGCCAGCAGCTTGAGGGACAGGGGATGGTCACCCCTCCACTTT. This translates into CASSLRDRGWSPLHF.